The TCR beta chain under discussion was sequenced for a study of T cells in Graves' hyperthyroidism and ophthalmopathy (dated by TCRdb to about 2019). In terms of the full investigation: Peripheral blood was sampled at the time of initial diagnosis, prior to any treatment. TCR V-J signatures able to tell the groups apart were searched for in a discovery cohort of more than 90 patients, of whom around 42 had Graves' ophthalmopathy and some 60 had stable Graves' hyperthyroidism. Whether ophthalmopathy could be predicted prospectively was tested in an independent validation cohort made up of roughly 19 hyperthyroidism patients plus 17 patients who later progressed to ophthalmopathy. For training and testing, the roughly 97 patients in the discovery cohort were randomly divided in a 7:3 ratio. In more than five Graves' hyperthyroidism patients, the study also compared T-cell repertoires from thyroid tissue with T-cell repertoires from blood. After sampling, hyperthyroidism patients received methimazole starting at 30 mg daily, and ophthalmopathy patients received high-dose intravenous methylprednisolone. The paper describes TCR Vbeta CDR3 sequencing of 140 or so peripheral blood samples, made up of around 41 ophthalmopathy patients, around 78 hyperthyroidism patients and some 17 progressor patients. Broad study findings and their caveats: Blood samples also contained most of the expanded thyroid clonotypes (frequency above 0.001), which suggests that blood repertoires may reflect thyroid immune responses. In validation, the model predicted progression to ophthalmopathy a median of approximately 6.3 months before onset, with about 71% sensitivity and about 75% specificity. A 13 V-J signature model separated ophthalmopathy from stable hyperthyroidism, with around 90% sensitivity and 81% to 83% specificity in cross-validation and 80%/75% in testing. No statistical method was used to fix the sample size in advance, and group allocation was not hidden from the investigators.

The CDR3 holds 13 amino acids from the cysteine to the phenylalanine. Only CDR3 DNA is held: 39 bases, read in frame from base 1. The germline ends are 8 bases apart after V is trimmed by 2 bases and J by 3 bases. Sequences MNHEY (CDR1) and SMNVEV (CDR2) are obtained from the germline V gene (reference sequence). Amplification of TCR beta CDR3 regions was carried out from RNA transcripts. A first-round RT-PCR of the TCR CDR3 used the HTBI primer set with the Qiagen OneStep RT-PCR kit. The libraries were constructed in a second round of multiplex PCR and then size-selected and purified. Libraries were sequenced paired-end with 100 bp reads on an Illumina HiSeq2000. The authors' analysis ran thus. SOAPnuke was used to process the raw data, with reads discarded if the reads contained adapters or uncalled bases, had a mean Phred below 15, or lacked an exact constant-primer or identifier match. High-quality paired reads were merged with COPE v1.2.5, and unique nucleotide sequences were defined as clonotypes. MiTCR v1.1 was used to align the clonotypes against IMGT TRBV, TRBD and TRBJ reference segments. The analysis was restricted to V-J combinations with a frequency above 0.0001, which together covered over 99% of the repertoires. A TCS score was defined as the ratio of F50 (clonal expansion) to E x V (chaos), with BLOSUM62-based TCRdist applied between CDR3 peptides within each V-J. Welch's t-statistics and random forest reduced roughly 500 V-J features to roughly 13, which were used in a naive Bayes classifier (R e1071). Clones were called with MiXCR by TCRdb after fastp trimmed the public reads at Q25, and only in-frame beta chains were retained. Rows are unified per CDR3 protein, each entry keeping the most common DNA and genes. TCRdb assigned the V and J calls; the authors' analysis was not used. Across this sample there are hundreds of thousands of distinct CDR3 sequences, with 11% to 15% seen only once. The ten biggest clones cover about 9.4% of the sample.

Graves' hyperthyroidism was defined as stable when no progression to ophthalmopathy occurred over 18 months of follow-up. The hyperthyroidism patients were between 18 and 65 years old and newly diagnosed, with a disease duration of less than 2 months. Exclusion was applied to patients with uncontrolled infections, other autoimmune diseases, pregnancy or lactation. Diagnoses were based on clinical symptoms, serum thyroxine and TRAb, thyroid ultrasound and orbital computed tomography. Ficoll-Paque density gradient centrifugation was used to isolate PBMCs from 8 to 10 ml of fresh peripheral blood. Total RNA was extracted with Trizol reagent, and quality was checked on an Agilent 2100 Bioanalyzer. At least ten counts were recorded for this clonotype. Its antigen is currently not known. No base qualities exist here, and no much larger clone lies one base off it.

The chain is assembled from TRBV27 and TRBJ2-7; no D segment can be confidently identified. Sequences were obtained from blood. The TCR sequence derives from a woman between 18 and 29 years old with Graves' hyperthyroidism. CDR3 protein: CASSLATDYEQYF. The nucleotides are TGTGCCAGCAGTTTAGCAACAGACTACGAGCAGTACTTC.